The subject of this entry is one T cell receptor beta chain. This record comes from a study of cytomegalovirus exposure and HLA in healthy donors. Unmatched junction bases numbered 2, after V lost 5 bases and J lost 10 bases. This CDR3 has 11 residues. Germline values: CDR1 MNHEY, CDR2 SVGAGI. PCR was performed using 60 Vbeta and 13 Jbeta primers. Only in-frame clones appear in the TCRdb table, and some are missing; sequencing was by immunoSEQ multiplex PCR. Of 150,000 to 180,000 clones in the sample, about 68% are singletons; the top ten hold around 2.3%. The TCR was taken from a man aged 25-45 years in good health and CMV-seronegative. The V call is TRBV6-5, the J call TRBJ1-1; 9 positions agree with TRBD1. The sequencing sample was made of PBMCs. The CDR3 here is CASSQGQGAFF. The CDR3, as DNA: TGTGCCAGCAGTCAGGGACAGGGAGCTTTCTTT.